This T cell receptor (beta chain) was found in a study of blood T cell repertoires in COVID-19. Per the original data handling: By means of reference gene primer amplification, nucleated cell counts were estimated. Measured with immunoSEQ multiplex PCR; TCRdb has only the in-frame clones, and not every one. V, J and clone size are taken as reported in that table, and D and trimming were inferred from the DNA itself. The sample lists more than 400,000 clones, 75% to 90% seen once, with 0.7% in the top ten. Allocation to cohorts depended on clinical history reported by the participants. Germline V gene lookup returns CDR1 LGHNT and CDR2 FRNRAP. The CDR3 totals 15 residues. V lost 5 bases to trimming and J lost 4 bases, with 15 bases between them.

The chain combines TRBV12-5 with TRBJ1-5; D is ambiguous. The material sequenced was PBMCs or T cells enriched from blood (not recorded which). This clonotype originated in a woman under 30 who had recovered from COVID-19. For the CDR3, the DNA is TGTGCTAGTGGTCCCCAAGGACTCAAGAATCAGCCCCAGCATTTT. Residues: CASGPQGLKNQPQHF.